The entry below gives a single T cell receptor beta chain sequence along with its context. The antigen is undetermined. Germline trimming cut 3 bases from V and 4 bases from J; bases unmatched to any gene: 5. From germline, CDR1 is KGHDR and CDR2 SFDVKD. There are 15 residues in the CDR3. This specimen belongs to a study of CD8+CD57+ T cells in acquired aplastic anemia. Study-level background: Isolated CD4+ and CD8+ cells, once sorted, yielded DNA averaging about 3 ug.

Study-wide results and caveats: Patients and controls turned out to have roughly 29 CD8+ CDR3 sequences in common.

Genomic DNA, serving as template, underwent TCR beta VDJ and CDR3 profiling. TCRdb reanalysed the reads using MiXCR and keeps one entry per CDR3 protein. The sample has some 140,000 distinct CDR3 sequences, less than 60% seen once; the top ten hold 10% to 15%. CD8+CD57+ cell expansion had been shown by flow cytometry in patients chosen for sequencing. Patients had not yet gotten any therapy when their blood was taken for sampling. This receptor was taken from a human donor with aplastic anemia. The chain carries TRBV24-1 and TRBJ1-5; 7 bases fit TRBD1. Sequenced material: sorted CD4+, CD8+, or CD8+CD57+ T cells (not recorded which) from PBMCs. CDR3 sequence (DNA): TGTGCCACCAGTGATGCAGGGGGTCGAAATCAGCCCCAGCATTTT. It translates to CATSDAGGRNQPQHF.